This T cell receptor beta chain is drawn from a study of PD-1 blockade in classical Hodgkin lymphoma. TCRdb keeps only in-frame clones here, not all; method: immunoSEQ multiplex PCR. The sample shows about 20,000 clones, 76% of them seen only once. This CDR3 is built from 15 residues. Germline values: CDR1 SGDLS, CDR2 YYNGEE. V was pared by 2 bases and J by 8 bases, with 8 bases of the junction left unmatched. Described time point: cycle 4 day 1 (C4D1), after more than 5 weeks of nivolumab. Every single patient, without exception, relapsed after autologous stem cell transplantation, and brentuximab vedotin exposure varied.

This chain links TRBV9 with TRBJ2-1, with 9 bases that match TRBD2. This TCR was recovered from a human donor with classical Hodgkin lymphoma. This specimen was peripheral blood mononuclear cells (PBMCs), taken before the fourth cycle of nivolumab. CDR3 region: CASSVAPGLADEQFF. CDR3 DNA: TGTGCCAGCAGCGTGGCTCCGGGACTAGCAGATGAGCAGTTCTTC. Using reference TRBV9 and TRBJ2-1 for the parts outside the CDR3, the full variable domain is DSGVTQTPKHLITATGQRVTLRCSPRSGDLSVYWYQQSLDQGLQFLIQYYNGEERAKGNILERFSAQQFPDLHSELNLSSLELGDSALYFCASSVAPGLADEQFFGPGTRLTVL.